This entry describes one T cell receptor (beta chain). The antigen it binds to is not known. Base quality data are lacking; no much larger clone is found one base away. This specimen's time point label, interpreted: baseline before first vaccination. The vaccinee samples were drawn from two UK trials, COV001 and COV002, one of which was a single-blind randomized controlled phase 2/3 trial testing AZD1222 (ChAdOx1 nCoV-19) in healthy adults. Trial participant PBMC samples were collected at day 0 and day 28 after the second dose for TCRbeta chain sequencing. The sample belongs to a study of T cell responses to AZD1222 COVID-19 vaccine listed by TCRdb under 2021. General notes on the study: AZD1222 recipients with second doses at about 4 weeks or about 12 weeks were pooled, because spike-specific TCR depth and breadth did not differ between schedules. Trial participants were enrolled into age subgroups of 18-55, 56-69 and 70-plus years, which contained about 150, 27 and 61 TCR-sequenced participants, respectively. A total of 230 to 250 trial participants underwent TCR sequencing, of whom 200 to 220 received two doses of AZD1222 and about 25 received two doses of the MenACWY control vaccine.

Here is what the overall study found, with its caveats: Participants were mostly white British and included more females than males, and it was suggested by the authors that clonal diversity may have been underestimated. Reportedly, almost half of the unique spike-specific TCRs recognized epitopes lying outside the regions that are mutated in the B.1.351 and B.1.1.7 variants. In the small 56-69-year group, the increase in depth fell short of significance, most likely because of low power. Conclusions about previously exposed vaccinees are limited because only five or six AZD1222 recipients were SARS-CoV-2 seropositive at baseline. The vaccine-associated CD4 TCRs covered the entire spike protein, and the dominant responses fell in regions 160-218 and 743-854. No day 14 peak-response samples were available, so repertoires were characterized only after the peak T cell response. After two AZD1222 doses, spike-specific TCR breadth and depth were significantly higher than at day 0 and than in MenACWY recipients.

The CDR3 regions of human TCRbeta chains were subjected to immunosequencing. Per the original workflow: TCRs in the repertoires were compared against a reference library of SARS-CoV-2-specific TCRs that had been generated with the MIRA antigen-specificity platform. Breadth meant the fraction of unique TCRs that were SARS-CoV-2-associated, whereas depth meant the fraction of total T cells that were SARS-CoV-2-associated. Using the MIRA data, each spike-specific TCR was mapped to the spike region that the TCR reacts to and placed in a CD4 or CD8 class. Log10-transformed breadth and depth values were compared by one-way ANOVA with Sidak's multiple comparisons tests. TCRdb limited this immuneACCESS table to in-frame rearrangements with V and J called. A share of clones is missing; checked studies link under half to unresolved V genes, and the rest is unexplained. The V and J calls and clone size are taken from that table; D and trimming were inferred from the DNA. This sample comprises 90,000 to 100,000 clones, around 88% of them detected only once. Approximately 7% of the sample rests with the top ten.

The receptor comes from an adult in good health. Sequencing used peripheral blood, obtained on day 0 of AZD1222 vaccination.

The CDR3: CASSFDRRWGAGANVLTF. The bases read TGTGCCAGCAGCTTCGATCGGCGTTGGGGAGCTGGGGCCAACGTCCTGACTTTC. The V gene is TRBV7-9 and the J gene is TRBJ2-6; TRBD2 could be the D gene, as 5 bases match. The V and J ends are trimmed by 3 bases and 2 bases, leaving 17 bases between them. Including cysteine and phenylalanine, the CDR3 has 18 amino acids. Just the 54-base CDR3 DNA is kept, in frame starting at base 1. Taken from the germline V gene (reference sequence), the CDR1 and CDR2 loops are SEHNR and FQNEAQ.